This T cell receptor (beta chain) came from a study of blood T cell repertoires in COVID-19. Study background: Whether acute or convalescent, the COVID-19 samples came from the United States, Italy and Spain. PBMCs, B-cell-depleted T cells, or T cells provided the cDNA or gDNA that made up the material.

The CDR3 spans 17 residues. The germline V gene encodes CDR1 MGHRA and CDR2 YSYEKL. Between the trimmed V and J ends, which lost 0 bases and 1 base, there was a span of 13 bases. The authors' processing: Nucleated cell number was recorded as an estimate derived from reference gene primer amplification. Libraries were prepared by immunoSEQ multiplex PCR; TCRdb keeps only in-frame clonotypes and omits some of them. The DNA gave D and trimming, while V, J and clone size come from that table. Found here are approximately 50,000 clones, 85% to 90% of them singletons; the top ten hold about 6.5%. Sequenced input: peripheral blood. The chain combines TRBV4-1 with TRBJ2-1; D possibly corresponds to TRBD2 (5 bases). This receptor was identified in a man aged 55-75 years with acute or convalescent COVID-19. CDR3 nucleotides: TGCGCCAGCAGCCAAGAGTCCCTAGCTGAGTCCTACAATGAGCAGTTCTTC. Amino acids: CASSQESLAESYNEQFF.